This T cell receptor (beta chain) is drawn from a study of beta chain features in type 1 diabetes. Study-level background: Patients looked much like healthy donors when it came to age, gender and cell yields. Study conclusions and caveats: All four CD4+ subsets of Type 1 diabetes patients contained TCRB CDR3s that were moderately but significantly shorter. For patients, the naive, central memory and Treg TCRB repertoires appeared more alike than for healthy donors.

A word on this clone: What it binds is not known.

With 4 bases removed from V and 5 bases from J, the gap between germline ends came to 15 bases. CDR3 size: 16 residues. CDR1 SEHNR and CDR2 FQNEAQ come from the germline V gene (reference sequence). Every isolated RNA sample was fully reverse transcribed, so sequencing captured expressed TCRB transcripts. Profiled with immunoSEQ multiplex PCR; TCRdb holds only in-frame clones, not every one. The sample has 600,000 to 750,000 clones; under 15% are singletons. Sequencing was done on a sample of naive CD4+ T cells from blood. This receptor was obtained from a man aged 25 to 45 with type 1 diabetes. This sequence joins TRBV7-9 and TRBJ1-6; no clear D gene. CDR3 nucleotide sequence: TGTGCCAGCAGCTGGCGCCCGGGAGAGAATAATTCACCCCTCCACTTT. Its protein product is CASSWRPGENNSPLHF.